Presented here are 29 T cell receptor beta chains from one specimen sequenced in a study of T cell responses to AZD1222 COVID-19 vaccine. Only in-frame clones appear in the TCRdb table, and some are missing; sequencing was by immunoSEQ multiplex PCR. Counted here are some 110,000 clones, about 80% occurring once; the ten biggest clones make up about 9.5%. This specimen consisted of peripheral blood, obtained on day 0 of AZD1222 vaccination. These TCRs come from an adult in good health.

The chain couples TRBV28 to TRBJ2-7, with a weak D call TRBD2 (6 bases). V lost 5 bases and J lost 2, with 16 bases in between. Germline V gene data show CDR1 as MDHEN and CDR2 as SYDVKM. The CDR3 spans 15 residues. The chain's CDR3 is CASSGVGGLTYEQYF. In nucleotides, the CDR3 is TGTGCCAGCAGTGGTGTGGGAGGCCTAACCTACGAGCAGTACTTC.

V usage is TRBV20-1 and J usage is TRBJ1-1, with no clear D. Trimming shortened V by 3 bases and J by 0 bases, and 8 bases separated the two germline ends. This CDR3 region has 13 residues. CDR1 and CDR2 (germline): DFQATT, SNEGSKA (reference sequence). CDR3 sequence reads: CSASIQLNTEAFF. The DNA for the CDR3 is TGCAGTGCTAGTATACAGCTGAACACTGAAGCTTTCTTT.

This chain uses TRBV10-3 with TRBJ1-1; D gene ambiguous. In germline, CDR1 is ENHRY, CDR2 SYGVKD. V was shortened by 6 bases and J by 4 bases, with 15 bases between the two germline ends. The CDR3 spans 14 residues. CDR3 in DNA: TGTGCCATCAGGTACGGGTCCACGGGCACTGAAGCTTTCTTT. Its translation: CAIRYGSTGTEAFF.

The chain couples TRBV5-1 to TRBJ2-7, with D perhaps matching TRBD1 (6 bases). V was cut by 1 base and J by 0 bases, with 8 bases left in between. Germline CDR1 is SGHRS and CDR2 is YFSETQ. The length of the CDR3 is 14 residues. The CDR3 bases are TGCGCCAGCAGCTTGACAGGGTACTCCTACGAGCAGTACTTC. Translating it yields CASSLTGYSYEQYF.

The DNA of the CDR3 is TGTGCCAGTGCCAGCGGGGGCTCCTACAATGAGCAGTTCTTC. Translation gives CASASGGSYNEQFF. The chain is built from TRBV11-3 and TRBJ2-1; 8 positions match TRBD2. The germline CDR1 and CDR2 sequences are SGHNT and YENEEA. The CDR3 length is 14 residues. V gave up 9 bases and J gave up 0 bases; unmatched junction bases: 4.

The CDR3 loop reads CASSPPGLGNQPQHF. The DNA of the CDR3 is TGTGCCAGCAGCCCTCCTGGCCTGGGCAATCAGCCCCAGCATTTT. The chain couples TRBV5-8 to TRBJ1-5; D unclear. This CDR3 is 15 amino acids long. Trimming stripped 4 bases from V and 2 bases from J, with 13 bases between. From germline, CDR1 is SGHTS and CDR2 YDEGEE.

This chain joins TRBV5-1 and TRBJ1-4, with TRBD1 as a possible D gene (5 bases). Per germline, CDR1 SGHRS and CDR2 YFSETQ. This CDR3 contains 15 residues. V was pared by 0 bases and J by 3 bases, with 9 bases between. The CDR3 reads CASSLGVGANEKLFF. CDR3 coding DNA: TGCGCCAGCAGCTTGGGGGTAGGGGCTAATGAAAAACTGTTTTTT.

CDR3 amino acids: CASSLEMVGGAFTNTEAFF. CDR3 in DNA: TGTGCCAGCAGCTTGGAAATGGTGGGGGGCGCGTTCACGAACACTGAAGCTTTCTTT. The V and J genes are TRBV5-4 and TRBJ1-1; perhaps TRBD1 as D (6 bases). The ends were cut back, 0 bases at V and 1 base at J, with 22 bases in the middle. The CDR3 has 19 residues. CDR1 SGHNT and CDR2 YYREEE come from the germline V gene (reference sequence).

Remarks on this clone: Compared with germline, one end of the junction differs, possibly owing to a read error. The chain recombines TRBV2 with TRBJ2-7, with unresolved D. Germline loops: CDR1 SNHLY, CDR2 FYNNEI. The CDR3 extends over 13 amino acids. The CDR3 DNA is TGTGCCAGCAGTGGAGCCTCAGGTTACGGGCAGTACTTC. Amino acids: CASSGASGYGQYF.

This clone came up once. The genes are TRBV6-6 and TRBJ2-7, with D possibly being TRBD1 (6 bases). V lost 4 bases and J 0 bases, leaving 10 bases between the germline ends. The CDR3 sequence is 14 residues long. Germline CDR1 reads MNHNY; CDR2 reads SVGAGI (reference sequence). CDR3 DNA: TGTGCCAGCAGTTCGGACAGAGCCTCCTACGAGCAGTACTTC. It codes for CASSSDRASYEQYF.

The chain couples TRBV10-1 to TRBJ1-5; TRBD1 agrees at 7 bases. The V segment lost 6 bases and the J segment 3 bases; nucleotides outside the gene matches: 5. In germline, CDR1 is WNHNN, CDR2 SYGVQD (reference sequence). CDR3 size: 14 residues. The chain's CDR3 is CASRRDRANQPQHF. The CDR3 coding sequence is TGCGCCAGCAGACGTGACAGGGCCAATCAGCCCCAGCATTTT.

The chain has TRBV6-1 and TRBJ1-6; D call uncertain. Trimming removed 1 base from V and 2 bases from J, with 6 bases in between. CDR1 and CDR2 (germline): MNHNS, SASEGT. The length of the CDR3 is 15 residues. Written as DNA, the CDR3 is TGTGCCAGCAGTGAAGTAGGGACCTATAATTCACCCCTCCACTTT. This gives the protein CASSEVGTYNSPLHF.

The genes are TRBV18 and TRBJ2-1; D is possibly TRBD1 (6 bases). The V gene lost 3 bases and the J gene lost 8 bases, with 14 bases spanning the gap. The CDR3 is made up of 14 amino acids. The germline V gene has CDR1 KGHSH and CDR2 LQKENI. CDR3 DNA sequence: TGTGCCAGCTCACCCTCCGCAGGGGCCCATGAGCAGTTCTTC. Amino acid sequence: CASSPSAGAHEQFF.

V usage is TRBV2 and J usage is TRBJ1-5; perhaps TRBD1 as D (5 bases). Germline CDR1 and CDR2: SNHLY and FYNNEI. Between the trimmed V and J ends, which lost 6 bases and 4 bases, there was a span of 7 bases. The CDR3 spans 12 residues. The CDR3 here is CASRAGNQPQHF. Here the CDR3 DNA reads TGTGCCAGCAGAGCAGGGAATCAGCCCCAGCATTTT.

The rearrangement links TRBV5-6 to TRBJ2-7; TRBD2 might be the D (6 bases). V was shortened by 0 bases and J by 3 bases, with 7 bases between the two germline ends. Germline assignment: CDR1 SGHDT and CDR2 YYEEEE. This CDR3 is built from 13 residues. CDR3 sequence: CASSLGGVYEQYF. CDR3 nucleotide sequence: TGTGCCAGCAGCTTGGGCGGGGTCTACGAGCAGTACTTC.

The chain links TRBV7-2 to TRBJ2-5, with D perhaps matching TRBD2 (7 bases). Per germline, CDR1 SGHTA and CDR2 FQGNSA. The CDR3 covers 13 residues. V lost 6 bases and J lost 5, with 13 bases in between. For the CDR3, the DNA is TGTGCCAGCAGACGGGGGGCTGAGGAGACCCAGTACTTC. Translated: CASRRGAEETQYF.

V usage is TRBV5-5 and J usage is TRBJ1-4, with 7 bases that match TRBD1. Germline V gives CDR1 SGHKS, CDR2 YYEKEE (reference sequence). This CDR3 spans 17 amino acids. The trim removed 1 base at V and 2 bases at J, leaving 8 bases unmatched. The DNA of the CDR3 is TGTGCCAGCAGCTTGACTTCAGGGGGAGGCACTAATGAAAAACTGTTTTTT. Protein sequence: CASSLTSGGGTNEKLFF.

As DNA, the CDR3 is TGCGCCAGCAGCCAAGCCGCAGGTGTAACCACAGATACGCAGTATTTT. As protein: CASSQAAGVTTDTQYF. This chain joins TRBV4-3 and TRBJ2-3, with D uncertain. The CDR3 length is 16 residues. CDR1 LGHNA and CDR2 YSLEER come from the germline V gene. V shed 1 base and J shed 2 bases, with 13 bases lying between them.

The chain links TRBV7-6 to TRBJ1-6; TRBD1 matches 7 bases. The CDR3 covers 15 residues. The germline CDR1 and CDR2 sequences are SGHVS and FNYEAQ. Trimming at V came to 5 bases and at J to 7 bases, leaving 8 bases not matched to a gene. DNA of the CDR3: TGTGCCAGCAGCCCCCAGGGGGAATCAAATTCACCCCTCCACTTT. Its translation: CASSPQGESNSPLHF. Full variable domain (missing parts from reference TRBV7-6 and TRBJ1-6): GAGVSQSPRYKVTKRGQDVALRCDPISGHVSLYWYRQALGQGPEFLTYFNYEAQQDKSGLPNDRFSAERPEGSISTLTIQRTEQRDSAMYRCASSPQGESNSPLHFGNGTRLTVT.

On this clone: Compared with germline, one end of the junction differs, possibly owing to a read error. The chain uses TRBV7-7 and TRBJ2-1; 14 bases line up with TRBD2. Germline-derived CDR1 and CDR2 are SSHAT and FNYEAQ (reference sequence). The CDR3 is 15 residues long. CDR3 amino acids: CASSPVGLAGDEQFF. In nucleotides, the CDR3 is TGTGCTAGCAGCCCCGTGGGACTAGCGGGAGATGAGCAGTTCTTC.

This chain links TRBV19 with TRBJ2-6, with D possibly matching TRBD1 (5 bases). The CDR3 has 16 amino acids. Germline loops: CDR1 LNHDA, CDR2 SQIVND (reference sequence). V was shortened by 1 base and J by 2 bases, with 9 bases between the two germline ends. The CDR3 coding sequence is TGTGCCAGTAGTATAGTCGGCAGGGCTGGGGCCAACGTCCTGACTTTC. Encoded protein: CASSIVGRAGANVLTF.

The CDR3 sequence is CASSVEGGVRPNYGYTF. CDR3 nucleotides: TGTGCCAGCAGCGTAGAAGGGGGGGTCAGACCTAACTATGGCTACACCTTC. V usage is TRBV9 and J usage is TRBJ1-2, with a weak D call TRBD1 (6 bases). Germline V gives CDR1 SGDLS, CDR2 YYNGEE. Trimming took off 0 bases at V and 0 bases at J, with 15 bases between the two ends. The CDR3 has 17 amino acids.

Turning to this clone: The same CDR3 is also encoded by other DNA sequences in this sample. The V gene is TRBV2, the J gene TRBJ2-7, with a tentative D call TRBD1 (6 bases). The CDR3 contains 14 residues. Per the germline V gene, CDR1 is SNHLY and CDR2 is FYNNEI. V was cut by 6 bases and J by 2 bases, with 14 bases left in between. The CDR3 nucleotides read TGTGCCAGCAGCCCTACCGGGACACCCTACGAGCAGTACTTC. Translation: CASSPTGTPYEQYF.

The genes are TRBV3-1 (or the pseudogene TRBV3-2) and TRBJ2-5, with TRBD2 identical over 7 bases. The V segment lost 5 bases and the J segment 2 bases; nucleotides outside the gene matches: 5. Germline loops: CDR1 LGHDT, CDR2 YNNKEL (reference sequence). This CDR3 contains 14 residues. The DNA for the CDR3 is TGTGCCAGCAGCTTCCGTAGCGGGCAAGAGACCCAGTACTTC. It codes for CASSFRSGQETQYF.

CDR3: CSASSDGYTF. CDR3 in DNA: TGCAGTGCCTCCTCGGATGGCTACACCTTC. The rearrangement links TRBV20-1 to TRBJ1-2; no reliable D call. Trimming took 6 bases from V and 6 from J, leaving 8 bases between them. This CDR3 has 10 amino acids. Looked up from germline, CDR1 is DFQATT and CDR2 is SNEGSKA (reference sequence).

The gene calls are TRBV6-5 and TRBJ1-2; weak D call: TRBD1 (6 bases). The CDR3 totals 12 residues. Per germline, CDR1 MNHEY and CDR2 SVGAGI. Trimming stripped 7 bases from V and 8 bases from J, with 14 bases between. CDR3 DNA sequence: TGTGCCAGCACCCCAGGGGCGCGGGGCTACACCTTC. It codes for CASTPGARGYTF.

V is TRBV3-1 (or the pseudogene TRBV3-2) and J is TRBJ1-6, with 9 bases identical to TRBD1. The CDR3 is made up of 14 amino acids. The germline CDR1 and CDR2 sequences are LGHDT and YNNKEL (reference sequence). Unmatched junction bases numbered 2, after V lost 1 base and J lost 10 bases. The CDR3 DNA follows: TGTGCCAGCAGCCAAGGACAGGGGGAATCACCCCTCCACTTT. As protein: CASSQGQGESPLHF.

The chain links TRBV5-1 to TRBJ2-1; 9 nucleotides match TRBD1. The CDR3 spans 15 residues. Per the germline V gene, CDR1 is SGHRS and CDR2 is YFSETQ. The V and J ends lost 4 bases and 5 bases, in that order; junction bases with no gene match: 7. CDR3 coding DNA: TGCGCCAGCAGCCCAGACAGGGGGAATCACAATGAGCAGTTCTTC. Its translation is CASSPDRGNHNEQFF. Based on the CDR3 plus reference TRBV5-1 and TRBJ2-1, the full variable domain is KAGVTQTPRYLIKTRGQQVTLSCSPISGHRSVSWYQQTPGQGLQFLFEYFSETQRNKGNFPGRFSGRQFSNSRSEMNVSTLELGDSALYLCASSPDRGNHNEQFFGPGTRLTVL.

The rearrangement joins TRBV30 to TRBJ1-1; tentatively, D is TRBD1 (6 bases). Trimming left V 1 base short and J 6 bases short, with 15 bases between. Germline V gene lookup returns CDR1 GTSNPN and CDR2 SVGIG (reference sequence). This CDR3 has 14 amino acids. The CDR3 reads CAWSAPGGFPEAFF. CDR3 DNA: TGTGCCTGGAGTGCCCCGGGGGGCTTCCCTGAAGCTTTCTTT.